A selection of T cell receptor beta chains follows, all from one sample in a study of CDR3 diversity in severe acne. TCRdb independently ran MiXCR on the PCR reads; one entry per CDR3 protein. The sample holds more than 70,000 distinct CDR3 sequences, about 50% seen once. Sequencing was performed on blood. The receptor source for this set is a male donor in good health, serving as a control. Each CDR3 is given with its conserved first and last residue. The D gene is left open where the match is weak. Only some rows state a clone size, as once, few, many or a class for expanded clones.

cdr3_aa cdr3_nt v_call d_call clone_size j_call cdr3_length
CSARVAGTGNYEQYF TGCAGTGCTAGAGTTGCCGGGACAGGAAACTACGAGCAGTACTTC TRBV20-1 TRBD1 NA TRBJ2-7 15
CASSPTDRGRLGSYTF TGTGCCAGCAGCCCTACGGACAGGGGGCGGTTGGGTAGCTACACCTTC TRBV7-6 TRBD1 once TRBJ1-2 16
CASSEPWGLGANALTF TGTGCCAGCAGTGAGCCTTGGGGGCTTGGGGCCAACGCCCTGACTTTC TRBV2 NA NA TRBJ2-6 16
CATSSFPADTQYF TGTGCCACCAGCAGTTTTCCGGCAGATACGCAGTATTTT TRBV15 NA few TRBJ2-3 13
CSASMGFESYGYTF TGCAGTGCCAGCATGGGATTTGAGAGCTATGGCTACACCTTC TRBV20-1 NA NA TRBJ1-2 14
CASSFDAQETQYF TGTGCCAGCAGTTTCGACGCACAAGAGACCCAGTACTTC TRBV6-5 NA NA TRBJ2-5 13
CSVGDRVGKTQYF TGCAGCGTTGGGGACAGGGTCGGAAAGACCCAGTACTTC TRBV29-1 TRBD1 few TRBJ2-5 13
CASKGADYGYTF TGTGCCAGCAAGGGGGCTGACTATGGCTACACCTTC TRBV28 TRBD1 many TRBJ1-2 12
CASSSLTSGKSHEQYF TGTGCCAGTAGCTCGCTGACTAGCGGGAAATCCCACGAGCAGTACTTC TRBV19 TRBD2 NA TRBJ2-7 16
CASSQLPGSGGYYEQYF TGCGCCAGCAGCCAACTACCGGGTAGCGGGGGGTATTACGAGCAGTACTTC TRBV4-1 TRBD2 many TRBJ2-7 17
CASSLWFGTDSYNEQFF TGTGCCAGCAGCTTGTGGTTTGGTACAGATTCCTACAATGAGCAGTTCTTC TRBV5-5 NA NA TRBJ2-1 17